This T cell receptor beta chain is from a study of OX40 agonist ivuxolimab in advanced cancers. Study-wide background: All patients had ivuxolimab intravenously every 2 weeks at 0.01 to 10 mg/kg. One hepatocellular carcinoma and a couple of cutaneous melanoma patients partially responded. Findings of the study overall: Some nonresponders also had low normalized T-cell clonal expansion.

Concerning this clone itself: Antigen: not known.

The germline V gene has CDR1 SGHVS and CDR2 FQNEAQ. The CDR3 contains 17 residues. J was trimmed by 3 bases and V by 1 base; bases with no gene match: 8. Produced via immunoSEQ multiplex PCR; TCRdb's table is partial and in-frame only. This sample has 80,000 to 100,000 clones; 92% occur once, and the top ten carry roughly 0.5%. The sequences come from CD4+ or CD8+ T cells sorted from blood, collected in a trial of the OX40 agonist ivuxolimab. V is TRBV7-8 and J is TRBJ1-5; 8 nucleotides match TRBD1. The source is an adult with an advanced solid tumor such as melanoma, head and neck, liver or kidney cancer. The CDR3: CASSLGPGQGTNQPQHF. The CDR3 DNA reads TGTGCCAGCAGCTTAGGGCCCGGACAGGGCACCAATCAGCCCCAGCATTTT.